The entry below gives a single TCR beta chain sequence along with its context. Its antigen remains unknown. The table came from immunoSEQ multiplex PCR; TCRdb's copy has only in-frame clones and leaves some out. This table holds tens of thousands of clones, just over 90% found once. The CDR3 totals 14 residues. Germline V gene data show CDR1 as SGDLS and CDR2 as YYNGEE. Trimming shortened V by 5 bases and J by 1 base, and 9 bases separated the two germline ends. These data originate in a study of OX40 agonist ivuxolimab in advanced cancers. Study-wide results and limits: Partial responders dosed at 0.1-3.0 mg/kg displayed clonal expansion ranking among the lowest. The study observed clonal expansion of CD4+ and CD8+ blood T cells by week 6 at 0.1 to 3.0 mg/kg.

The chain combines TRBV9 with TRBJ2-2; D might be TRBD2 (5 bases). Sequencing used CD4+ or CD8+ T cells sorted from blood, obtained in a trial of the OX40 agonist ivuxolimab. The receptor's source is an adult with an advanced solid tumor such as melanoma, head and neck, liver or kidney cancer. The CDR3 spells CASRNGMNTGELFF. The CDR3 DNA reads as TGTGCCAGCAGGAACGGGATGAACACCGGGGAGCTGTTTTTT.